The T cell receptor beta chain under discussion was sequenced for a study of shared clonotypes between healthy human individuals. Study findings and constraints: Represented diversity, genetic and exposure-history alike, was limited by few donors.

As regards this clone: Its antigen is still unknown.

The study drew its donors from healthy HIV-negative adults without recent acute infections or vaccinations. This CDR3 is built from 18 residues. After removal of 4 bases from V and 0 bases from J, the junction contained 12 bases not matched to a gene. Germline loops: CDR1 SEHNR, CDR2 FQNEAQ (reference sequence). Evenly divided among several immunoSEQ plates was the genomic DNA of each subset. Sequenced by immunoSEQ multiplex PCR; TCRdb stores in-frame clones only, minus some. The sample has roughly 490,000 clones; 65% to 80% are singletons. The sequence derives from a middle-aged woman in good health. Some clones in this sample may be carry-over from other donors' samples. The sequencing input was PBMCs. The V gene is TRBV7-9, the J gene TRBJ2-1; 7 bases agree with TRBD2. The CDR3 DNA reads as TGTGCCAGCAGCTCACCTACCGGGGGGATCGTCTCCTACAATGAGCAGTTCTTC. The encoded protein is CASSSPTGGIVSYNEQFF.